This TCR beta chain was observed in a study of cytotoxic CD8 clonotypes in ibrutinib-treated CLL. Study details: IGHV unmutated fewer than 18; relapsed/refractory about a dozen; treatment-naive over 14. Notes on the study in general: Public clonotypes, found uncommonly, either contracted or stayed stable on treatment.

The planned depth of sequencing spanned 1 in 200,000 to 1 in 1 million T cells. Repertoires were generated with immunoSEQ multiplex PCR, while TCRdb's copy carries only in-frame clones and drops some. The sample records roughly 130,000 clones, 70% to 80% being singletons. Remarks on this clone: Its antigen is not known.

Germline V CDR1 and CDR2: SNHLY, FYNNEI. Trimming at V came to 8 bases and at J to 3 bases, leaving 12 bases not matched to a gene. The CDR3 spans 17 residues. The input for sequencing was PBMCs, taken after 12 months of ibrutinib treatment. The chain couples TRBV2 to TRBJ2-1; TRBD2 agrees at 11 bases. The sequence derives from a human donor with chronic lymphocytic leukemia. CDR3 DNA: TGTGCCAGCCAGAGGGGTAGCGGGAGGGCCTTCTACAATGAGCAGTTCTTC. Its protein is CASQRGSGRAFYNEQFF.